This TCR beta chain was observed in a study of blood T cell repertoires in COVID-19. The germline gives CDR1 GTSNPN, CDR2 SVGIG (reference sequence). V was trimmed by 1 base and J by 6 bases, leaving 9 bases between them. This CDR3 is built from 12 residues. Profiled with immunoSEQ multiplex PCR; TCRdb holds only in-frame clones, not every one. The sample shows over 250,000 clones, 75% to 90% of them seen only once. The sequenced material came from PBMCs or T cells enriched from blood (not recorded which). This sequence was found in a woman in her late teens or twenties who had recovered from COVID-19. V gene TRBV30 combines with J gene TRBJ1-2; D call uncertain. The CDR3 here is CAWSAGRHGYTF. The DNA of the CDR3 is TGTGCCTGGAGTGCAGGTCGTCATGGCTACACCTTC.